This T cell receptor (beta chain) was sequenced during a study of neurological immune-mediated disorders. The table lists this clonotype with a few counts. A clone one base away is much larger, so this may be a read error. The sample's time point: longitudinal time-point 3. TCRdb re-derived calls from the 5' RACE reads in MiXCR, one entry per CDR3 protein. The table lists around 100,000 distinct CDR3 sequences, 10% to 12% of them singletons. Sequencing was performed on PBMCs. The clonotype originates from a female donor with HTLV-1-associated myelopathy (HAM/TSP).

Here the CDR3 reads CVSRAFVELFF. The CDR3 DNA is TGTGTCAGCAGAGCGTTTGTGGAGCTGTTTTTT. The chain has TRBV2 and TRBJ2-2; no definite D call. The CDR3 has 11 residues. Germline V gene lookup returns CDR1 SNHLY and CDR2 FYNNEI.